The sequence of this TCR beta chain was determined in a study of beta chain features in type 1 diabetes. Expressed TCRB transcripts were sequenced, since all the RNA that had been isolated was reverse transcribed. Profiled with immunoSEQ multiplex PCR; TCRdb holds only in-frame clones, not every one. Altogether around 300,000 clones are present, about 11% being singletons, with the ten largest covering about 0.014%. As regards this clone: The antigen is not known.

General study findings and limits: When cDNA is sequenced, cells with high TCR expression could be over-represented. PCR might pick shorter templates more often, in the same way for patients and controls. The similarity of naive, central memory and Treg TCRB repertoires appeared greater among patients than among healthy donors.

The sequenced material came from naive CD4+ T cells from blood. The receptor comes from a woman in her 30s in good health.

CDR3 sequence reads: CASSEGRPSWPQHF. The CDR3 coding sequence is TGTGCCAGCAGTGAAGGAAGGCCTAGCTGGCCCCAGCATTTT. The chain employs TRBV6-1 and TRBJ1-5; D not certain. V shed 1 base and J shed 9 bases, with 13 bases lying between them. The length of the CDR3 is 14 residues. Germline V gives CDR1 MNHNS, CDR2 SASEGT.